At least ten counts were recorded for the clone carrying this T cell receptor (beta chain). Its cognate antigen is unknown. This record comes from a study of Graves' ophthalmopathy and Graves' hyperthyroidism. General study results and limits: This model predicted ophthalmopathy progression (sensitivity 70.59%, specificity around 72%). A 13-signature model separated ophthalmopathy from stable hyperthyroidism, reaching 85% to 90% sensitivity and roughly 81% specificity cross-validated.

The V end was cut by 2 bases, the J end by 6 bases, with 12 bases between. The CDR3 covers 13 residues. The germline gives CDR1 SGHRS, CDR2 YFSETQ. The authors diagnosed from clinical symptoms, serum thyroxine, TRAb, thyroid ultrasound and orbital computed tomography. PBMCs stemmed from roughly 9.7 ml of fresh peripheral blood. The study amplified TCR beta CDR3 regions using RNA transcripts. RT-PCR in the first round used HTBI primers; a second-round multiplex PCR followed. TCRdb re-called the multiplex PCR reads through MiXCR, storing one row per CDR3 protein. The sample contains about 380,000 distinct CDR3 sequences, 15% of which appear only once.

The sequence was collected from a woman under 30 with stable Graves' hyperthyroidism. Material for sequencing was peripheral blood. The chain uses TRBV5-1 and TRBJ2-7; D not certain. Here the CDR3 DNA reads TGCGCCAGCAGCTTCGGGCAGGACGGCGAGCAGTACTTC. It encodes CASSFGQDGEQYF.